The entry below describes one TCR beta chain. These data belong to a study of blood T cell repertoires in COVID-19. Turning to the study itself: COVID-19 samples collected from the United States, Italy and Spain covered acute and convalescent phases. PBMCs, B-cell-depleted T cells, or T cells provided the cDNA or gDNA that made up the material.

CDR1 is MNHNY and CDR2 is SVGAGI in the germline V gene (reference sequence). The CDR3 totals 15 residues. V lost 2 bases and J lost 2; bases outside the gene matches: 5. Source study methods: Scientists estimated how many nucleated cells there were by amplifying reference gene primers. Some clones are missing from TCRdb's copy, which holds only in-frame ones; the method was immunoSEQ multiplex PCR. The V and J calls and the clone size are those of that table, but D and trimming were determined from the DNA. This sample has about 210,000 clones, with approximately 86% found just once. V usage is TRBV6-6 and J usage is TRBJ1-1, with 7 bases matching TRBD1. This clonotype originated in a man in his forties with acute or convalescent COVID-19. The sample comprised peripheral blood. CDR3 region: CASSYLQGPNTEAFF. The CDR3 DNA is TGTGCCAGCAGTTACCTACAGGGGCCTAACACTGAAGCTTTCTTT.